These 22 T cell receptor beta chains were sequenced from one sample in a study of vaccination and CD4 T cells after COVID-19. With the Oncomine TCR Beta short-read assay, DNA from cultured CD4+ T cells was sequenced. TCRdb analysed the PCR reads with MiXCR anew, one entry per CDR3 protein. In the table there are more than 10,000 distinct CDR3 sequences, about 42% of which are singletons. Treatment meaning: roughly ten-day PBMC culture with coronavirus spike peptide pools or control peptides (ViraFEST assay). What these receptors recognize is not known. Sequencing was performed on CD4+ T cells from blood, cultured in vitro, taken before SARS-CoV-2 vaccination. Receptor source: a human donor who had recovered from COVID-19.

This clonotype has only a few counts. V usage is TRBV20-1 and J usage is TRBJ2-2; no clear D gene. The ends were cut back, 6 bases at V and 1 base at J, with 9 bases in the middle. Germline V gene data show CDR1 as DFQATT and CDR2 as SNEGSKA (reference sequence). The CDR3 totals 13 residues. In nucleotides, the CDR3 is TGCAGTGCCCGTCTTGGGAACACCGGGGAGCTGTTTTTT. As protein: CSARLGNTGELFF.

There are a few counts of this clonotype. V and J are TRBV10-3 and TRBJ1-2; D remains ambiguous. Germline assignment: CDR1 ENHRY and CDR2 SYGVKD. The V end lost 8 bases, the J end lost 1 base, and 14 bases lay between the germline ends. The CDR3 extends over 14 amino acids. The CDR3 DNA is TGTGCCATCGGAGACGGGGAACTTAACTATGGCTACACCTTC. Residues: CAIGDGELNYGYTF.

The chain links TRBV20-1 to TRBJ1-6; 7 bases align to TRBD1. This CDR3 has 14 amino acids. Germline-derived CDR1 and CDR2 are DFQATT and SNEGSKA (reference sequence). With V trimmed by 0 bases and J by 7 bases, 3 bases remained unmatched. The DNA for the CDR3 is TGCAGTGCTAGAGAATCCAGGGGGAATTCACCCCTCCACTTT. This translates into CSARESRGNSPLHF.

The CDR3 bases are TGCGCCAGCAGCTTGTCTGGTGGCACAGATACGCAGTATTTT. Its protein product is CASSLSGGTDTQYF. The chain joins TRBV5-1 to TRBJ2-3, with D hard to call. CDR1 and CDR2 (germline): SGHRS, YFSETQ. V lost 1 base and J lost 1, with 7 bases in between. The CDR3 spans 14 residues.

This clonotype is a singleton in its sample. The V and J genes are TRBV19 and TRBJ1-2; D uncertain. Looked up from germline, CDR1 is LNHDA and CDR2 is SQIVND (reference sequence). The CDR3 has 13 residues. Trimming took 6 bases from V and 5 from J, leaving 13 bases between them. The CDR3 protein is CASSPDKTYGYTF. The CDR3 DNA sequence: TGTGCCAGTAGCCCCGACAAAACATATGGCTACACCTTC.

V is TRBV30 and J is TRBJ1-2; 7 nucleotides agree with TRBD1. J lost 4 bases, V lost 8 bases, and 4 bases had no gene match. CDR3 length equals 11 residues. The V gene's germline CDR1 is GTSNPN and CDR2 SVGIG (reference sequence). The DNA of the CDR3 is TGTGCCGAGGGACAGCTCTATGGCTACACCTTC. It codes for CAEGQLYGYTF.

This rearrangement joins TRBV20-1 to TRBJ2-7; possible D gene TRBD2, 5 bases. CDR1 and CDR2 from the germline V gene are DFQATT and SNEGSKA (reference sequence). V shed 3 bases and J shed 3 bases, with 15 bases lying between them. CDR3 size: 14 residues. This CDR3 reads CSARELSGHYEQYF. CDR3 DNA sequence: TGCAGTGCTAGGGAGTTAAGCGGTCACTACGAGCAGTACTTC.

This clonotype was picked up a small number of times. This chain uses TRBV7-2 with TRBJ1-2; TRBD1 might be the D (6 bases). Germline CDR1 SGHTA, CDR2 FQGNSA. Trimming took off 4 bases at V and 8 bases at J, with 14 bases between the two ends. This CDR3 spans 13 amino acids. The CDR3: CASSSASGTGYTF. The DNA of the CDR3 is TGTGCCAGCAGCTCGGCCTCCGGGACAGGCTACACCTTC.

This chain links TRBV6-1 with TRBJ1-6; 11 bases align to TRBD1. V gave up 6 bases and J gave up 9 bases; unmatched junction bases: 7. Germline V gives CDR1 MNHNS, CDR2 SASEGT. CDR3 length: 15 amino acids. Written as DNA, the CDR3 is TGTGCCAGCAGAATAGGACAGGGGGCTGGTTCACCCCTCCACTTT. This translates into CASRIGQGAGSPLHF.

This clonotype was observed a single time. The chain combines TRBV6-1 with TRBJ2-2, with 8 bases identical to TRBD1. V shed 6 bases, J shed 2 bases, and the junction held 5 bases outside the gene matches. The CDR3 has 15 residues. Germline values: CDR1 MNHNS, CDR2 SASEGT. CDR3 residues: CASRPGGSNTGELFF. Here the CDR3 DNA reads TGTGCCAGCAGACCAGGGGGCTCTAACACCGGGGAGCTGTTTTTT.

The chain employs TRBV10-3 and TRBJ1-1, with D uncertain. There are 13 residues in the CDR3. CDR1 is ENHRY and CDR2 is SYGVKD in the germline V gene. Trimming took off 4 bases at V and 5 bases at J, with 11 bases between the two ends. CDR3 residues: CAISGGKGTEAFF. The CDR3 coding sequence is TGTGCCATCAGTGGTGGGAAAGGAACTGAAGCTTTCTTT.

The chain combines TRBV24-1 with TRBJ2-2, with D unresolved. V lost 4 bases to trimming and J lost 0 bases, with 11 bases between them. The CDR3 runs 16 residues. The V gene's germline CDR1 is KGHDR and CDR2 SFDVKD. CDR3 bases: TGTGCCACCAGTGACACCGGACGAACGAACACCGGGGAGCTGTTTTTT. Residues: CATSDTGRTNTGELFF.

The chain links TRBV28 to TRBJ1-2; D is undetermined. The CDR3 spans 14 residues. Trimming took off 5 bases at V and 5 bases at J, with 15 bases between the two ends. CDR1 MDHEN and CDR2 SYDVKM come from the germline V gene. The CDR3 spells CASSPPAGRYGYTF. The DNA for the CDR3 is TGTGCCAGCAGTCCCCCGGCAGGACGGTATGGCTACACCTTC.

This clonotype was detected only once. The rearrangement uses TRBV19 and TRBJ1-2; no clear D gene. This CDR3 comprises 15 residues. V lost 3 bases, J lost 6 bases, and 17 bases lay in between. Germline V gene lookup returns CDR1 LNHDA and CDR2 SQIVND (reference sequence). Here the CDR3 reads CASSMGRGLPNGYTF. CDR3 nucleotide sequence: TGTGCCAGTAGTATGGGTCGCGGATTACCTAATGGCTACACCTTC.

This chain joins TRBV20-1 and TRBJ2-4, with a possible D match to TRBD1 (6 bases). Trimming cost V 4 bases and J 5 bases, with 18 bases left between them. Germline assignment: CDR1 DFQATT and CDR2 SNEGSKA (reference sequence). The CDR3 spans 15 residues. CDR3 bases: TGCAGTGCTATACCGGGACACCAAAATCAAAACATTCAGTACTTC. Translating gives CSAIPGHQNQNIQYF.

This chain connects TRBV27 to TRBJ2-3; either TRBD1 or TRBD2 may supply D (6 bases each). CDR3 length: 14 amino acids. CDR1 and CDR2 from the germline V gene are MNHEY and SMNVEV (reference sequence). Deletions cut 5 bases from V and 2 bases from J, with 11 bases between. CDR3 nucleotide sequence: TGTGCCAGCAGTCCGGAGGGGGTCACAGATACGCAGTATTTT. This gives the protein CASSPEGVTDTQYF.

This clonotype was detected a few times. The chain is built from TRBV11-3 and TRBJ2-5; no clear D gene. Germline-derived CDR1 and CDR2 are SGHNT and YENEEA. The V end was cut by 5 bases, the J end by 5 bases, with 21 bases between. This CDR3 contains 16 residues. CDR3 region: CASSRRRGDDRETQYF. CDR3 DNA: TGTGCCAGCAGCCGGCGCCGTGGGGATGATCGGGAGACCCAGTACTTC. The whole variable domain, remainder taken from reference TRBV11-3 and TRBJ2-5, is EAGVVQSPRYKIIEKKQPVAFWCNPISGHNTLYWYLQNLGQGPELLIRYENEEAVDDSQLPKDRFSAERLKGVDSTLKIQPAELGDSAVYLCASSRRRGDDRETQYFGPGTRLLVL.

The chain joins TRBV25-1 to TRBJ1-2; the D is unclear. CDR1 and CDR2 from the germline V gene are MGHDK and SYGVNS. The CDR3 is made up of 15 amino acids. Trimming removed 0 bases at V and 8 bases at J, with 16 bases between. Here the CDR3 reads CASSEYGRGVEGYTF. The CDR3, as DNA: TGTGCCAGCAGTGAATATGGGCGTGGGGTAGAGGGCTACACCTTC.

The chain carries TRBV20-1 and TRBJ2-1; 9 bases are a match to TRBD2. Germline V CDR1 and CDR2: DFQATT, SNEGSKA (reference sequence). The CDR3 has 16 amino acids. J was trimmed by 8 bases and V by 1 base; bases with no gene match: 12. This CDR3 is CSARVIRAGGRDEQFF. CDR3 sequence (DNA): TGCAGTGCTAGAGTAATAAGAGCGGGGGGAAGGGATGAGCAGTTCTTC.

J is TRBJ1-4 and V is TRBV15; D is possibly TRBD1 (6 bases). In germline, CDR1 is LNHNV, CDR2 YYDKDF (reference sequence). The V gene lost 5 bases and the J gene lost 13 bases, with 11 bases spanning the gap. The length of the CDR3 is 11 residues. CDR3 nucleotide sequence: TGTGCCACCAGCGGCGGACAGCTACTGTTTTTT. Encoded protein: CATSGGQLLFF.

The J gene is TRBJ2-3, the V gene TRBV11-3, with 9 bases fitting TRBD2. From germline, CDR1 is SGHNT and CDR2 YENEEA. The CDR3 totals 16 residues. The V gene end was trimmed by 5 bases and the J gene end by 1 base; junction bases not matched to a gene: 7. The CDR3 sequence: CASSPNRLAGTDTQYF. The CDR3 DNA follows: TGTGCCAGCAGCCCGAACCGACTAGCGGGCACAGATACGCAGTATTTT.

This clonotype was observed once. The chain uses TRBV10-3 and TRBJ2-3; the match to TRBD2 covers 8 bases. This CDR3 is built from 15 residues. CDR1 and CDR2 from the germline V gene are ENHRY and SYGVKD. V lost 2 bases to trimming and J lost 2 bases; unmatched junction nucleotides: 3. The CDR3 region is CAISEGLADTDTQYF. The CDR3, as DNA: TGTGCCATCAGTGAGGGACTAGCAGACACAGATACGCAGTATTTT.